Many counts were recorded for the clone carrying this T cell receptor beta chain. Its cognate antigen is unknown. V was pared by 3 bases and J by 7 bases, with 10 bases of the junction left unmatched. The germline gives CDR1 SNHLY, CDR2 FYNNEI. The CDR3 consists of 15 residues. The data are from a study of CD8 T cells in ankylosing spondylitis. Researchers built TCR beta libraries using quantitative 5'-RACE with molecular barcodes. TCRdb re-analysed the 5' RACE reads in MiXCR, keeping a single row per CDR3 protein. The repertoire holds roughly 440,000 distinct CDR3 sequences, with roughly 15% as singletons. The study, taken as a whole, reports: Significant enrichment of disease-linked clones was reported in matched ankylosing spondylitis synovial fluid. Ankylosing spondylitis blood appeared to be characterized by a TCR beta motif of several highly homologous variants. A subset of motif variants has previously been described in the synovial fluid and blood of reactive arthritis.

The sequenced material came from blood, either unsorted or a sorted T cell fraction (not recorded which). The source is a male donor with ankylosing spondylitis. This chain connects TRBV2 to TRBJ2-5, with 8 bases fitting TRBD2. This CDR3 reads CASSEAPGLVMTQYF. CDR3 nucleotides: TGTGCCAGCAGTGAGGCCCCGGGACTAGTGATGACCCAGTACTTC.